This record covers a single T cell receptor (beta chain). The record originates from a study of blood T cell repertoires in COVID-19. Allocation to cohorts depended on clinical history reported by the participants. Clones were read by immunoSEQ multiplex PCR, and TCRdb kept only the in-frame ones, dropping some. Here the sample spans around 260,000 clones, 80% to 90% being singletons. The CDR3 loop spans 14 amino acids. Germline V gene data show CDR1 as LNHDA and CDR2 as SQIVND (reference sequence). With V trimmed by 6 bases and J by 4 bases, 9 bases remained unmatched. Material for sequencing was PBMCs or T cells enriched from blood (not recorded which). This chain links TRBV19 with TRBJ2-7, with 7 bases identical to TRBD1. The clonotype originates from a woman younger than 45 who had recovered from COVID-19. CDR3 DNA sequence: TGTGCCAGTAGGCAGCGGCAGGGGGTTTACGAGCAGTACTTC. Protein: CASRQRQGVYEQYF.